Given below is one T cell receptor (beta chain) in context. Its cognate antigen is unknown. The PCR was carried out with 60 Vbeta primers and 13 Jbeta primers. Sequencing was performed with immunoSEQ multiplex PCR; in TCRdb, only in-frame clones are kept and a portion is missing. The table records some 150,000 clones, 70% to 80% of them present only once. This sample is part of a study of cytomegalovirus exposure and HLA in healthy donors. The V end was cut by 2 bases, the J end by 4 bases, with 11 bases between. The CDR3 length is 14 residues. The V gene's germline CDR1 is SEHNR and CDR2 FQNEAQ (reference sequence). Study results and caveats: In the analysis, some V segments, TRBV6-2 and TRBV6-3 included, were excluded as indistinguishable.

The sequenced sample consisted of PBMCs. The receptor comes from a woman between 45 and 65 years old in good health and CMV-seronegative. The rearrangement links TRBV7-9 to TRBJ1-2; D perhaps matches TRBD1 (6 bases). The CDR3 spells CASSLRGTVYGYTF. Written as DNA, the CDR3 is TGTGCCAGCAGCTTAAGGGGGACGGTCTATGGCTACACCTTC. Based on the CDR3 plus reference TRBV7-9 and TRBJ1-2, the full variable domain is DTGVSQNPRHKITKRGQNVTFRCDPISEHNRLYWYRQTLGQGPEFLTYFQNEAQLEKSRLLSDRFSAERPKGSFSTLEIQRTEQGDSAMYLCASSLRGTVYGYTFGSGTRLTVV.